The clone carrying this T cell receptor (beta chain) was seen only once. Antigen: not known. This specimen comes from a study of T cell responses to AZD1222 COVID-19 vaccine. Study conclusions and caveats: Repertoires were obtained only post-peak T cell response.

Only in-frame clones appear in the TCRdb table, and some are missing; sequencing was by immunoSEQ multiplex PCR. Here the sample spans some 130,000 clones, just over 90% being singletons. The CDR3 covers 16 residues. Germline CDR1 reads SGHRS; CDR2 reads YFSETQ. With 4 bases removed from V and 0 bases from J, the gap between germline ends came to 13 bases. Sequences were derived from peripheral blood, sampled 28 days after the second AZD1222 dose. The source is an adult who received the AZD1222 COVID-19 vaccine. J is TRBJ1-4 and V is TRBV5-1, with a weak D call TRBD1 (6 bases). The CDR3 DNA sequence: TGCGCCAGCAGCGCCGGGACACACGCAACTAATGAAAAACTGTTTTTT. It codes for CASSAGTHATNEKLFF.